A selection of T cell receptor beta chains follows, all from one sample in a study of blood T cell repertoires in COVID-19. Produced via immunoSEQ multiplex PCR; TCRdb's table is partial and in-frame only. Among some 330,000 clones listed, over 80% were seen once. The sample comprised PBMCs or T cells enriched from blood (not recorded which). Source of these receptors: a man between 25 and 39 years old who had recovered from COVID-19. CDR3s include the opening cysteine and the closing phenylalanine or tryptophan. Fields, in order: D gene, J gene, clone size, V gene, CDR3 DNA, CDR3 protein. The D gene is left open where the match is weak. Some rows have no size entry. The others give once, few or many, or a class for an expanded clone.

>-|TRBJ1-6|-|TRBV7-8
TGTGCCAGCAGCTTGATGGGGGAGGGTAATTCACCCCTCCACTTT
CASSLMGEGNSPLHF
>-|TRBJ1-1|-|TRBV19
TGTGCCAGTAGTGTTCGGACAGACTCTCACACTGAAGCTTTCTTT
CASSVRTDSHTEAFF
>TRBD2|TRBJ2-5|-|TRBV5-1
TGCGCCAGCAGCTTGATCAGGACTAGCGGGGGGAGCACCCAAGAGACCCAGTACTTC
CASSLIRTSGGSTQETQYF
>TRBD2|TRBJ2-1|-|TRBV6-1
TGTGCCAGCAGTGAAGTGCCTAGCGGGGGTTGGGAGCAGTTCTTC
CASSEVPSGGWEQFF
>-|TRBJ2-7|-|TRBV7-8
TGTGCCAGCAGCTTGACGGGTGCGATTGGAAGCTCCTACGAGCAGTACTTC
CASSLTGAIGSSYEQYF
>-|TRBJ1-1|-|TRBV24-1
TGTGCCACCAGTGAGCGGGCCCCTCCGGACACTGAAGCTTTCTTT
CATSERAPPDTEAFF
>-|TRBJ2-5|-|TRBV3-1/TRBV3-2
TGTGCCAGCAGCCAAGTTTCAGGGGCTTCGGAAGAGACCCAGTACTTC
CASSQVSGASEETQYF
>-|TRBJ2-5|-|TRBV3-1/TRBV3-2
TGTGCCAGCAGCACCGGGCCGGGGAGTCACGAGACCCAGTACTTC
CASSTGPGSHETQYF
>TRBD1|TRBJ2-1|once|TRBV5-1
TGCGCCAGCACCTACCTAGGGACAGGGAATAATGAGCAGTTCTTC
CASTYLGTGNNEQFF
>TRBD2|TRBJ2-3|-|TRBV5-6
TGTGCCAGCAGCCTAGAGCGGGGGGGCGGGACAGATACGCAGTATTTT
CASSLERGGGTDTQYF
>TRBD1|TRBJ1-2|once|TRBV5-1
TGCGCCAGCAGTCGAGACAGGGGGAACTATGGCTACACCTTC
CASSRDRGNYGYTF
>-|TRBJ1-3|few|TRBV28
TGTGCCAGCAGTTTTTCTTCTCCGGGATCTGGAAACACCATATATTTT
CASSFSSPGSGNTIYF
>-|TRBJ1-4|-|TRBV6-1
TGTGCCAGCAGTGAAGTCCCTAACCTTTCAACTAATGAAAAACTGTTTTTT
CASSEVPNLSTNEKLFF
>TRBD1|TRBJ1-6|-|TRBV6-1
TGTGCCAGCAGTGACCTTGGACAGGGGACTTCACCCCTCCACTTT
CASSDLGQGTSPLHF
>TRBD1|TRBJ2-1|-|TRBV28
TGTGCCAGCAGTCGACAGGGGTTTAATGAGCAGTTCTTC
CASSRQGFNEQFF
>TRBD1|TRBJ2-3|-|TRBV11-3
TGTGCCAGCAGCGGACAGGGGGCAGCAGATACGCAGTATTTT
CASSGQGAADTQYF
>-|TRBJ2-2|-|TRBV10-3
TGTGCCGTCCAGACGGGTATTGACACCGGGGAGCTGTTTTTT
CAVQTGIDTGELFF
>-|TRBJ1-4|-|TRBV2
TGTGCCAGCCGGCAGGATAATGAAAAACTGTTTTTT
CASRQDNEKLFF
>-|TRBJ2-1|-|TRBV11-2
TGTGCCAGCATCGCGTTCGCGGGGACCAACAATGAGCAGTTCTTC
CASIAFAGTNNEQFF
>-|TRBJ2-7|once|TRBV12-3/TRBV12-4
TGTGCCAGCAGTTTCCGAGGCGCCTACGAGCAGTACTTC
CASSFRGAYEQYF
>-|TRBJ2-7|-|TRBV2
TGTGCCAGCAGGACGGGAGCCTACGAGCAGTACTTC
CASRTGAYEQYF
>TRBD1|TRBJ2-7|-|TRBV11-1
TGTGCCAGCAGCTTTGCGGGACAGGGGGCATACGAGCAGTACTTC
CASSFAGQGAYEQYF
>TRBD2|TRBJ2-3|-|TRBV9
TGTGCCAGCAAAGGGGCGGGGGGCCCCACAGATACGCAGTATTTT
CASKGAGGPTDTQYF
>-|TRBJ1-1|-|TRBV6-2/TRBV6-3
TGTGCCAGCAGTTATTACGGTTTGAACACTGAAGCTTTCTTT
CASSYYGLNTEAFF
>TRBD1|TRBJ1-4|-|TRBV28
TGTGCCAGCAGACCCTTTCAGGGGGCGAGGTCTAATGAAAAACTGTTTTTT
CASRPFQGARSNEKLFF
>TRBD2|TRBJ2-7|-|TRBV10-3
TGTGCCATCACAAGCGGGGGGCCCTCCTACGAGCAGTACTTC
CAITSGGPSYEQYF
>TRBD1|TRBJ2-7|-|TRBV9
TGTGCCAGCAGCGGCGAGGGACAGGGATGGCACGAGCAGTACTTC
CASSGEGQGWHEQYF
>-|TRBJ1-1|-|TRBV6-5
TGTGCCAGCAGGGGCATGGGCACTGAAGCTTTCTTT
CASRGMGTEAFF
>-|TRBJ2-3|few|TRBV1
TGCACCAGGACGGGGGGGGAAAGCCCAGATACGCAGTATTTT
CTRTGGESPDTQYF
>-|TRBJ1-1|once|TRBV18
TGTGCCAGCTCATCATTAACAGGGATAACTGAAGCTTTCTTT
CASSSLTGITEAFF
>TRBD2|TRBJ2-7|-|TRBV19
TGTGCCAGTAGTATAGGGGGAGGGTACGAGCAGTACTTC
CASSIGGGYEQYF
>-|TRBJ2-1|-|TRBV7-2
TGTGCCAGCAGCTTAGATCGGGGAGACTACAATGAGCAGTTCTTC
CASSLDRGDYNEQFF